These 12 T cell receptor beta chains were sequenced from one sample in a study of spatial heterogeneity in lung cancer. Study outcomes and limitations: Counts that tracked tumor mutation counts were those of expanded intratumoral alpha and beta TCRs.

Time point defined: sample taken at primary tumor resection. No antigen is known for these receptors. Using its own MiXCR run on the 5' RACE reads, TCRdb lists one record per CDR3 protein. This sample has around 20,000 distinct CDR3 sequences, with about 6% found just once. Sample: lung tumor tissue, taken at surgery. These receptors all stem from a female donor with early-stage non-small cell lung cancer.

The rearrangement links TRBV12-3 or TRBV12-4 to TRBJ2-1; tentatively, D is TRBD2 (6 bases). CDR3 size: 16 residues. Trimming pared 8 bases from V and 9 bases from J, leaving 26 bases between. DNA of the CDR3: TGTGCCAGCCAGAGTCGGGGGAGTTGGGGGTTCACTGAGCAGTTCTTC. It codes for CASQSRGSWGFTEQFF.

At least ten counts were recorded for this clonotype. The gene calls are TRBV9 and TRBJ2-2, with 8 bases lining up with TRBD2. There are 16 residues in the CDR3. Germline CDR1 is SGDLS and CDR2 is YYNGEE. J gave up 0 bases and V 3 bases, and 4 bases lay outside the gene matches. CDR3 sequence (DNA): TGTGCCAGCAGCGCCCTAGCGGGTTCGAACACCGGGGAGCTGTTTTTT. It is translated as CASSALAGSNTGELFF.

This clonotype has at least ten counts. This rearrangement joins TRBV6-5 to TRBJ2-5; 12 nucleotides line up with TRBD2. Germline values: CDR1 MNHEY, CDR2 SVGAGI. The J segment lost 3 bases and the V segment lost 6 bases, leaving 8 bases of the junction unmatched. This CDR3 region has 16 residues. CDR3 sequence reads: CASSQPRLAGEETQYF. In nucleotides, the CDR3 is TGTGCCAGCAGCCAACCCAGACTAGCGGGAGAAGAGACCCAGTACTTC.

CDR3: CASSQGHMNTEAFF. The DNA for the CDR3 is TGCGCCAGCAGCCAGGGACATATGAACACTGAAGCTTTCTTT. The chain employs TRBV5-1 and TRBJ1-1; a possible D gene is TRBD1 (6 bases). V lost 4 bases, J lost 0 bases, and 10 bases lay in between. The germline V gene has CDR1 SGHRS and CDR2 YFSETQ. This CDR3 is built from 14 residues.

This clonotype has ten or more counts. The chain employs TRBV11-2 and TRBJ2-3, with TRBD2 matching 9 bases. Germline V gene sequence: CDR1 SGHAT, CDR2 FQNNGV. V gave up 0 bases and J gave up 2 bases; unmatched junction bases: 6. CDR3 length equals 17 residues. The DNA for the CDR3 is TGTGCCAGCAGCTTAGATAGAAGCGGGAGGCCCACAGATACGCAGTATTTT. This translates into CASSLDRSGRPTDTQYF.

This clonotype was seen repeatedly, ten times or more. This rearrangement joins TRBV6-5 to TRBJ2-2; D is ambiguous. Germline V gene lookup returns CDR1 MNHEY and CDR2 SVGAGI. CDR3 length: 12 amino acids. V lost 6 bases and J lost 6, with 8 bases in between. This CDR3 is CASSRSSGELFF. The DNA for the CDR3 is TGTGCCAGCAGCCGATCATCCGGGGAGCTGTTTTTT.

Many counts were recorded for this clonotype. The V call is TRBV21-1, the J call TRBJ2-6; the table calls TRBD1, which could not be checked here. TRBV21-1 is reported as a pseudogene. The CDR3 runs 18 residues. The CDR3 DNA sequence: TGTGCCAGCAGCTCTAGACAGTACCCTAGCTCTGGGGCCAACGTCCTGACTTTC. Translating it yields CASSSRQYPSSGANVLTF.

This clonotype was recorded at least ten times. The chain joins TRBV6-6 to TRBJ2-5; D may be TRBD1 (7 bases). Germline lookup yields CDR1 MNHNY and CDR2 SVGAGI (reference sequence). The CDR3 covers 14 residues. V was clipped by 2 bases and J by 4 bases, with 11 bases between them. The CDR3 sequence: CASSYGQGGETQYF. CDR3 coding DNA: TGTGCCAGCAGTTACGGGCAGGGGGGAGAGACCCAGTACTTC.

This clonotype has a count of ten or more. The chain has TRBV6-6 and TRBJ2-1; 12 nucleotides line up with TRBD2. This CDR3 is built from 16 residues. Germline CDR1 MNHNY, CDR2 SVGAGI (reference sequence). The V and J ends lost 2 bases and 4 bases, in that order; junction bases with no gene match: 3. The CDR3 protein is CASSYPSGREYNEQFF. DNA for the CDR3: TGTGCCAGCAGTTACCCTAGCGGGAGGGAGTACAATGAGCAGTTCTTC.

In this sample, this clonotype turned up many times. The chain couples TRBV29-1 to TRBJ2-7; TRBD1 aligns across 10 bases. This CDR3 has 14 residues. The V gene end was trimmed by 7 bases and the J gene end by 1 base; junction bases not matched to a gene: 7. Germline V gene data show CDR1 as SQVTM and CDR2 as ANQGSEA. Written as DNA, the CDR3 is TGCAGCGCAGGCCGGGACAGGGGTTCCTACGAGCAGTACTTC. Amino acid sequence: CSAGRDRGSYEQYF.

This clonotype was observed at least ten times. V and J are TRBV29-1 and TRBJ1-1; no clear D. V lost 4 bases, J lost 1 base, and 13 bases lay in between. This CDR3 spans 14 amino acids. Germline loops: CDR1 SQVTM, CDR2 ANQGSEA. The CDR3, as DNA: TGCAGCGTTGGGCACGGAGGTTGGAACACTGAAGCTTTCTTT. Translating gives CSVGHGGWNTEAFF.

This clonotype was detected ten times or more. The rearrangement joins TRBV7-6 to TRBJ2-7; D is unresolved. The CDR3 runs to 12 residues. Trimming took 2 bases from V and 0 from J, leaving 2 bases between them. The germline V gene encodes CDR1 SGHVS and CDR2 FNYEAQ. The DNA of the CDR3 is TGTGCCAGCAGCTTACACTCCTACGAGCAGTACTTC. Protein product: CASSLHSYEQYF.